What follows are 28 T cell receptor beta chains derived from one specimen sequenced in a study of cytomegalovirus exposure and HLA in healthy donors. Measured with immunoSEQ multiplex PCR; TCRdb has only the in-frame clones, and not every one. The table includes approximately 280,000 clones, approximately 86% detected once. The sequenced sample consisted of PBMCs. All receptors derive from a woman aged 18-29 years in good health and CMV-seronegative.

The CDR3 here is CAWSVREGQFF. DNA for the CDR3: TGTGCCTGGAGTGTACGGGAGGGGCAGTTCTTC. The chain links TRBV30 to TRBJ2-1; 8 bases agree with TRBD2. The ends lost 0 bases at V and 12 bases at J; junction bases unmatched: 1. Germline values: CDR1 GTSNPN, CDR2 SVGIG (reference sequence). The CDR3 sequence is 11 residues long.

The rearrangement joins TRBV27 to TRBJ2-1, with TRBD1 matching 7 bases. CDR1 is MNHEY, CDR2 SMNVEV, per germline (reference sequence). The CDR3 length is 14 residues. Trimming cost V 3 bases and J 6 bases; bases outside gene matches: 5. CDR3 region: CASSFLGTANEQFF. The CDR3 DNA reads TGTGCCAGCAGTTTCCTCGGGACAGCCAATGAGCAGTTCTTC.

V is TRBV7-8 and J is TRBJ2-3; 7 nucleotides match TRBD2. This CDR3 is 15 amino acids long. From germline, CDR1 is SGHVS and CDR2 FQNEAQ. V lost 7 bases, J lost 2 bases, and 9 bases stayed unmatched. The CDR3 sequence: CASTHSGGTTDTQYF. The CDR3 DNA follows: TGTGCCAGCACCCATTCGGGAGGTACCACAGATACGCAGTATTTT.

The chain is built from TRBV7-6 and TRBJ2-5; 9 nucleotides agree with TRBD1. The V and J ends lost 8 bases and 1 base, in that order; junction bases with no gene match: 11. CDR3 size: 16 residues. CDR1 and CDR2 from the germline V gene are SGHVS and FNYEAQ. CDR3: CASLIQPGQGQETQYF. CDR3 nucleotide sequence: TGTGCCAGCTTAATCCAACCGGGACAGGGCCAAGAGACCCAGTACTTC.

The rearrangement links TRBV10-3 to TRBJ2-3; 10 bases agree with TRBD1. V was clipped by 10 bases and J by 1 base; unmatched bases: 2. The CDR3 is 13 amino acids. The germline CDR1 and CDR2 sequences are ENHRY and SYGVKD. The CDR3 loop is CATGTGGTDTQYF. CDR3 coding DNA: TGTGCCACCGGGACAGGGGGCACAGATACGCAGTATTTT.

CDR3 in DNA: TGTGCCAGCAGTATCAGAACAGGGGACTCTGGGGCCAACGTCCTGACTTTC. Protein: CASSIRTGDSGANVLTF. The chain is built from TRBV4-2 and TRBJ2-6; 7 bases fit TRBD1. Unmatched junction bases numbered 8, after V lost 6 bases and J lost 0 bases. The CDR3 has 17 residues. CDR1 and CDR2 from the germline V gene are LGHNA and YNFKEQ.

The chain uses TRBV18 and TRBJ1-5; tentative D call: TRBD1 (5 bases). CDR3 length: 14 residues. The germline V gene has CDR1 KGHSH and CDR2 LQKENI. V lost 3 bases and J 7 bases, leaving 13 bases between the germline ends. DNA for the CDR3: TGTGCCAGCTCACCTGGGGCCGCAGAGCAGCCCCAGCATTTT. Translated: CASSPGAAEQPQHF.

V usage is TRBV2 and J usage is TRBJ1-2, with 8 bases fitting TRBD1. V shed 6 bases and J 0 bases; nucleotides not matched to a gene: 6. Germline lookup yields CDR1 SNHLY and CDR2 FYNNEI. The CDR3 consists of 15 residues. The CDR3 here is CASRGVRGPNYGYTF. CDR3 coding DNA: TGTGCCAGCAGGGGGGTCAGGGGGCCTAACTATGGCTACACCTTC.

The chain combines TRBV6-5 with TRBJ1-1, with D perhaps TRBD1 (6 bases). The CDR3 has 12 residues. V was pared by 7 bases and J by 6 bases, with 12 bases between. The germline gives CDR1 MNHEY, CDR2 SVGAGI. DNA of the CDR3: TGTGCCAGCATTGTTGGGGGCTCTGAAGCTTTCTTT. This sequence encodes CASIVGGSEAFF.

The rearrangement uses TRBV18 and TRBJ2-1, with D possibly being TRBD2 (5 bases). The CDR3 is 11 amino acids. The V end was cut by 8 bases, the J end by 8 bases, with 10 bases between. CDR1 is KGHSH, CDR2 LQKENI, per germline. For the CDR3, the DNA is TGTGCCAGCCAATTGCGGGATGAGCAGTTCTTC. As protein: CASQLRDEQFF.

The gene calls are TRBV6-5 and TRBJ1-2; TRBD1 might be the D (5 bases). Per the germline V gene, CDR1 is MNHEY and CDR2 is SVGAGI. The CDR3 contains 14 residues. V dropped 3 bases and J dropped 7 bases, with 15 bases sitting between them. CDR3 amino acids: CASSYRVLGGGYTF. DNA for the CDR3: TGTGCCAGCAGTTATAGAGTCCTCGGGGGTGGCTACACCTTC.

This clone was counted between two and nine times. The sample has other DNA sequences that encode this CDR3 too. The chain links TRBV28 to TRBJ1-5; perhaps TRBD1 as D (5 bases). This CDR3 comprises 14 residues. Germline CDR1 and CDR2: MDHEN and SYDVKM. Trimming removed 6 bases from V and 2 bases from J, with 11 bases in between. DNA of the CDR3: TGTGCCAGCAGCTCGGACACTCGCAATCAGCCCCAGCATTTT. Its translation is CASSSDTRNQPQHF.

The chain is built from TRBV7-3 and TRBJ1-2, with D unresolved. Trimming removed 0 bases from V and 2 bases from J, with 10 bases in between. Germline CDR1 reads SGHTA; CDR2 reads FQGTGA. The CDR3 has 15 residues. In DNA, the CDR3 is TGTGCCAGCAGCTTAACTCCTCTCTCCAACTATGGCTACACCTTC. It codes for CASSLTPLSNYGYTF.

In DNA, the CDR3 is TGTGCCAGCAGTGGGGGCCTGGAGGGGCCCTATGGCTACACCTTC. It encodes CASSGGLEGPYGYTF. The chain has TRBV2 and TRBJ1-2; tentative D call: TRBD1 (5 bases). Germline-derived CDR1 and CDR2 are SNHLY and FYNNEI. The CDR3 spans 15 residues. V lost 4 bases and J 4 bases, leaving 16 bases between the germline ends.

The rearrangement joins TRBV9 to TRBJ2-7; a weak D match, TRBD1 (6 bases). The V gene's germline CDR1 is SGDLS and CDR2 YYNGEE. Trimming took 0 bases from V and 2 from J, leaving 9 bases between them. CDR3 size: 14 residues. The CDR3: CASSVGAGAYEQYF. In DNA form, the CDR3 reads TGTGCCAGCAGCGTAGGGGCAGGGGCCTACGAGCAGTACTTC.

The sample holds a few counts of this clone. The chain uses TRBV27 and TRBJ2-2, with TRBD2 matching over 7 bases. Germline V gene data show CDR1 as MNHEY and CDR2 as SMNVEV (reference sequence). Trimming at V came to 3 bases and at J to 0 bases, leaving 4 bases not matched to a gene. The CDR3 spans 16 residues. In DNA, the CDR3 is TGTGCCAGCAGTTTGCGGGAGTTCGCGAACACCGGGGAGCTGTTTTTT. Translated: CASSLREFANTGELFF.

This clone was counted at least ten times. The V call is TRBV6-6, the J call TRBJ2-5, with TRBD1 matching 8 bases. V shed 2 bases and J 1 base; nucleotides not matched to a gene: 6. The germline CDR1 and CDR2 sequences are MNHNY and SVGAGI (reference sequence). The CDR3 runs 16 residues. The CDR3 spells CASSYGFRGPQETQYF. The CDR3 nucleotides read TGTGCCAGCAGTTACGGGTTCAGGGGGCCCCAAGAGACCCAGTACTTC.

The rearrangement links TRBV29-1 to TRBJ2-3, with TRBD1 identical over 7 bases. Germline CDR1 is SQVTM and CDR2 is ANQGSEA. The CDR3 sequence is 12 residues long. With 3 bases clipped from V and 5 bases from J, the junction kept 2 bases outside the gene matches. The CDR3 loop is CSVDDREDTQYF. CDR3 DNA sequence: TGCAGCGTTGACGACAGGGAAGATACGCAGTATTTT.

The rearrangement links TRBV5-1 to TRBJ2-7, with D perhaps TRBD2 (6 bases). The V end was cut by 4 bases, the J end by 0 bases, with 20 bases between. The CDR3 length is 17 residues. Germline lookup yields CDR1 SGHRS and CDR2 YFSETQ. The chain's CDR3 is CASSPLPSSDTSYEQYF. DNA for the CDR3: TGCGCCAGCAGCCCGCTCCCCTCTAGCGACACCTCCTACGAGCAGTACTTC.

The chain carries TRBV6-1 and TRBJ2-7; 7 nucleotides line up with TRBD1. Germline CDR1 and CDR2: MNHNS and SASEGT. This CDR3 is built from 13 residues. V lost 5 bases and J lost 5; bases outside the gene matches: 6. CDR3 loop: CASSRDRVNEQYF. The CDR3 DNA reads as TGTGCCAGCAGTCGCGACAGGGTTAACGAGCAGTACTTC.

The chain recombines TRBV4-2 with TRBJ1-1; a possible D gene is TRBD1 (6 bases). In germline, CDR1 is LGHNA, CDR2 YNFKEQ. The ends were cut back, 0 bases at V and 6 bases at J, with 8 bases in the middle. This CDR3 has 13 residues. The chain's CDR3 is CASSQEQGAEAFF. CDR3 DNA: TGTGCCAGCAGCCAAGAACAGGGCGCTGAAGCTTTCTTT.

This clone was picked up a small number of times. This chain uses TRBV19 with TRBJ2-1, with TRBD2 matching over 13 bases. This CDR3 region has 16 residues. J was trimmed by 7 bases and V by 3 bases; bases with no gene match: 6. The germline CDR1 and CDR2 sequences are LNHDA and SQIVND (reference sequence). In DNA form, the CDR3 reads TGTGCCAGTAGTATCGGACTAGCGGGAGCCTTAAATGAGCAGTTCTTC. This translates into CASSIGLAGALNEQFF.

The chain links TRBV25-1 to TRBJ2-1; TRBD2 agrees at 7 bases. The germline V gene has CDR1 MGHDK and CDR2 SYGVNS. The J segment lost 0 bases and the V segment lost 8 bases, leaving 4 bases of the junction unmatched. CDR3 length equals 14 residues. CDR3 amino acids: CASSQRDSYNEQFF. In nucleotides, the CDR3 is TGTGCCAGCTCCCAGCGGGACTCCTACAATGAGCAGTTCTTC.

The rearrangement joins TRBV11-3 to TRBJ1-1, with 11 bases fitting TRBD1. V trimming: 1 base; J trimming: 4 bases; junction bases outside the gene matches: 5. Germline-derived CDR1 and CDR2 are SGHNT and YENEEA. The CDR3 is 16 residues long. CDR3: CASSLGWTGGFTEAFF. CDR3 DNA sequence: TGTGCCAGCAGCTTAGGATGGACAGGGGGCTTCACTGAAGCTTTCTTT.

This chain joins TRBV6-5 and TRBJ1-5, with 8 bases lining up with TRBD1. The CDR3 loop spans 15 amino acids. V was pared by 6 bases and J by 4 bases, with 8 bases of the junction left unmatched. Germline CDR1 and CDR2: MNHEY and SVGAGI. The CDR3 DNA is TGTGCCAGCAGAGGAGACAGGGGCCCAAATCAGCCCCAGCATTTT. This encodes CASRGDRGPNQPQHF.

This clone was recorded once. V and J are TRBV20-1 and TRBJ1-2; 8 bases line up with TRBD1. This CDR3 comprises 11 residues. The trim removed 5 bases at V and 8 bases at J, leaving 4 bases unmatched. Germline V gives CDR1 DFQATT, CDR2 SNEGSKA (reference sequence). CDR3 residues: CSAGTGAGYTF. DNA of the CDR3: TGCAGTGCTGGGACAGGCGCAGGCTACACCTTC.

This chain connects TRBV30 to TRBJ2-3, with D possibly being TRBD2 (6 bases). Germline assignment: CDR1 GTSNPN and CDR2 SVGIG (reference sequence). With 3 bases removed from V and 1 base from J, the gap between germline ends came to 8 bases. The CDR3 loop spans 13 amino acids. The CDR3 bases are TGTGCCTGGAGGCGCGGGGGCACAGATACGCAGTATTTT. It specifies CAWRRGGTDTQYF.

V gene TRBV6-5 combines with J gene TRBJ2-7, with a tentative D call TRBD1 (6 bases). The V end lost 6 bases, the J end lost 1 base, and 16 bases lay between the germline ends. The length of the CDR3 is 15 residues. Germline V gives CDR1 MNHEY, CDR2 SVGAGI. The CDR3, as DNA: TGTGCCAGCAGGTACAGGGATTCGGGGTCCTACGAGCAGTACTTC. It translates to CASRYRDSGSYEQYF.